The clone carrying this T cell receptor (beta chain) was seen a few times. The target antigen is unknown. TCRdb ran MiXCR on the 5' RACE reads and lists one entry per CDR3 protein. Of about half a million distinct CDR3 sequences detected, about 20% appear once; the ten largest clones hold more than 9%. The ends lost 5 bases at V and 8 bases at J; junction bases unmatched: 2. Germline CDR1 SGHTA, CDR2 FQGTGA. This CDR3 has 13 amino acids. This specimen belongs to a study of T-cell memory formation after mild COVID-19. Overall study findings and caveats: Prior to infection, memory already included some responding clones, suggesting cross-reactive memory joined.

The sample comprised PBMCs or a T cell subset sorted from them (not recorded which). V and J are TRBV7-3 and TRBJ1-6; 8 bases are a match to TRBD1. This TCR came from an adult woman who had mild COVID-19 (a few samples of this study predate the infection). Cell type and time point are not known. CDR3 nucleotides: TGTGCCAGCAGCACGACAGGGGATTCACCCCTCCACTTT. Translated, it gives CASSTTGDSPLHF.